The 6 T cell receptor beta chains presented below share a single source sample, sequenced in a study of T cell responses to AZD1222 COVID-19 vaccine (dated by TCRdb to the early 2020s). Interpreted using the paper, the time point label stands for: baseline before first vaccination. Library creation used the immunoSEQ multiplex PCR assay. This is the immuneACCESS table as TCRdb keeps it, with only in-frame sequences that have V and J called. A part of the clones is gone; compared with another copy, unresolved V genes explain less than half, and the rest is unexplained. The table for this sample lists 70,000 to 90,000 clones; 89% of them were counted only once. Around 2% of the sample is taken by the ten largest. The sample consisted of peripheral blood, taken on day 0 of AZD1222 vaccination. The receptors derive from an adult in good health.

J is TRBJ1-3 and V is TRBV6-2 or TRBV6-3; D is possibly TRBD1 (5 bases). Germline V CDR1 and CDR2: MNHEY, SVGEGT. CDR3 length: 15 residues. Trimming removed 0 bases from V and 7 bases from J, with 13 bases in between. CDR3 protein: CASSYSRGLLNTIYF. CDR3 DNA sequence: TGTGCCAGCAGTTACTCGAGGGGACTTCTGAACACCATATATTTT.

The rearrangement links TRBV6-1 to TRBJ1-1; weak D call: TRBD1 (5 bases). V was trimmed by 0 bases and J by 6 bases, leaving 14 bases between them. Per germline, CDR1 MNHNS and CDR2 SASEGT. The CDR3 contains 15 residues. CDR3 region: CASSEATGPGAEAFF. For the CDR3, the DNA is TGTGCCAGCAGTGAAGCAACAGGCCCGGGTGCTGAAGCTTTCTTT.

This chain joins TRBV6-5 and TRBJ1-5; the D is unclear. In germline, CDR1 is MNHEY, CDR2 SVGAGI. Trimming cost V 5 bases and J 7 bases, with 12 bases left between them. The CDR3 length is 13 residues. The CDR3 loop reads CASSRDLSQPQHF. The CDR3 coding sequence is TGTGCCAGCAGTAGGGATTTGAGCCAGCCCCAGCATTTT.

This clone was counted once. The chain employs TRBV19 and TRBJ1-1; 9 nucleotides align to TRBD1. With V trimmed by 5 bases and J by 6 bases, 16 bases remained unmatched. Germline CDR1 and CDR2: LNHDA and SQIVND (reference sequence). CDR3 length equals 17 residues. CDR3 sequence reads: CASSPGQGRDRGAEAFF. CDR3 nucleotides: TGTGCCAGTAGTCCCGGACAGGGGAGAGATAGGGGCGCTGAAGCTTTCTTT.

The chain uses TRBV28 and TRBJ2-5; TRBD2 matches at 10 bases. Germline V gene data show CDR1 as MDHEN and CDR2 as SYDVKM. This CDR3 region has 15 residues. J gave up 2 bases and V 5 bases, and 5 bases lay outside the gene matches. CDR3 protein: CASSESGRDQETQYF. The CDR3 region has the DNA TGTGCCAGCAGTGAAAGCGGGAGGGATCAAGAGACCCAGTACTTC.

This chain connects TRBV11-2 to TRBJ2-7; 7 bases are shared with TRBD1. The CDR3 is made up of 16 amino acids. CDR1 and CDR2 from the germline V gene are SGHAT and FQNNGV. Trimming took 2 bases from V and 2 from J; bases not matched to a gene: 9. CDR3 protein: CASSLIWTGPPYEQYF. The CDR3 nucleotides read TGTGCCAGCAGCTTAATATGGACAGGACCCCCCTACGAGCAGTACTTC.